The 12 T cell receptor beta chains in this list originate from one sample, sequenced in a study of cytomegalovirus exposure and HLA in healthy donors (dated by TCRdb to 2016 to 2017). Receptor libraries were prepared by the immunoSEQ multiplex PCR assay. For the multiplex PCR, a mixture combining 60 forward primers for TCR Vbeta segments and 13 reverse primers for TCR Jbeta segments was used. As stored in TCRdb, this immuneACCESS dataset retains in-frame rearrangements with V and J assigned. A fraction of the clones does not appear; measured against another copy, unresolved V genes explain less than half of the discrepancy, and the remainder lacks a known reason. The sample table contains under 200,000 clones; only one count was recorded for around four fifths of them. Together, the top ten hold about 3.1% of the sample. Source material: PBMCs. These receptors originate from a female donor in good health and CMV-seronegative.

The chain recombines TRBV11-2 with TRBJ2-3; D gene unclear. Germline-derived CDR1 and CDR2 are SGHAT and FQNNGV. The CDR3 has 17 residues. Deletions cut 1 base from V and 1 base from J, with 15 bases between. In DNA form, the CDR3 reads TGTGCCAGCAGCTTAGCCCCCCAGGAAACGGGCACAGATACGCAGTATTTT. Translation: CASSLAPQETGTDTQYF.

This clone was observed once. This chain links TRBV10-3 with TRBJ1-2; D is possibly TRBD1 (6 bases). Trimming removed 11 bases at V and 1 base at J, with 20 bases between. Germline CDR1 is ENHRY and CDR2 is SYGVKD. The length of the CDR3 is 15 residues. The CDR3 DNA reads TGTGCCGCCTGGGACACCACAACTTATAACTATGGCTACACCTTC. Encoded protein: CAAWDTTTYNYGYTF.

This sequence joins TRBV4-2 and TRBJ1-2, with D maybe TRBD1 (6 bases). Germline CDR1 is LGHNA and CDR2 is YNFKEQ. The CDR3 is 17 amino acids. V shed 0 bases and J shed 0 bases, with 14 bases lying between them. The CDR3 DNA reads TGTGCCAGCAGCCAAGATATATGGGGGCTAACTAACTATGGCTACACCTTC. Residues: CASSQDIWGLTNYGYTF.

The chain couples TRBV23-1 to TRBJ2-2; 8 bases align to TRBD1. TRBV23-1 is an open reading frame whose function is uncertain. This CDR3 has 13 amino acids. V shed 8 bases, J shed 1 base, and the junction held 0 bases outside the gene matches. The CDR3 nucleotides read TGCGCCAGCGGGACAGGGAACACCGGGGAGCTGTTTTTT. Residues: CASGTGNTGELFF.

J is TRBJ2-1 and V is TRBV9, with 7 nucleotides matching TRBD2. V lost 2 bases, J lost 14 bases, and 7 bases stayed unmatched. Looked up from germline, CDR1 is SGDLS and CDR2 is YYNGEE. This CDR3 is 12 amino acids long. CDR3 in amino acids: CASSVTGGREFF. The CDR3, as DNA: TGTGCCAGCAGCGTCACGGGAGGTAGGGAGTTCTTC.

The J gene is TRBJ2-6, the V gene TRBV2; TRBD1 is a possible D gene (5 bases). Germline V CDR1 and CDR2: SNHLY, FYNNEI. The CDR3 runs 16 residues. Trimming stripped 6 bases from V and 0 bases from J, with 12 bases between. The CDR3 DNA follows: TGTGCCAGCAGGCAGACAGCCTCCTCTGGGGCCAACGTCCTGACTTTC. Amino acids: CASRQTASSGANVLTF.

V is TRBV30 and J is TRBJ2-3, with D possibly TRBD2 on 6 matching bases. This CDR3 contains 13 residues. CDR1 GTSNPN and CDR2 SVGIG come from the germline V gene (reference sequence). V lost 8 bases and J lost 1, with 13 bases in between. The CDR3 DNA reads as TGTGCCCTGGGAGGCGGGGGCACAGATACGCAGTATTTT. Residues: CALGGGGTDTQYF.

Only a few counts were recorded for this clone. CDR3 in amino acids: CAISGTSGNEQFF. The CDR3 DNA reads TGTGCCATCAGTGGAACTAGCGGGAATGAGCAGTTCTTC. The V call is TRBV10-3, the J call TRBJ2-1; 9 bases line up with TRBD2. V lost 4 bases and J lost 7; bases outside the gene matches: 2. Germline V gene lookup returns CDR1 ENHRY and CDR2 SYGVKD. CDR3 length: 13 residues.

The gene calls are TRBV29-1 and TRBJ2-3, with TRBD2 matching 11 bases. Germline V gene lookup returns CDR1 SQVTM and CDR2 ANQGSEA. J lost 6 bases, V lost 4 bases, and 6 bases had no gene match. The length of the CDR3 is 14 residues. This chain's CDR3 is CSVGSGGAGDTQYF. The CDR3 bases are TGCAGCGTTGGTAGCGGGGGGGCGGGGGATACGCAGTATTTT.

The CDR3 coding sequence is TGTGCCAGCAGCTTAGACCTAAATGAAAAACTGTTTTTT. Protein: CASSLDLNEKLFF. The V gene is TRBV7-7, the J gene TRBJ1-4; D is ambiguous. Germline V gene data show CDR1 as SSHAT and CDR2 as FNYEAQ (reference sequence). The CDR3 spans 13 residues. The V end was cut by 1 base, the J end by 5 bases, with 5 bases between.

V is TRBV7-3 and J is TRBJ1-2; TRBD1 might be the D (6 bases). This CDR3 contains 15 residues. The germline V gene has CDR1 SGHTA and CDR2 FQGTGA. Trimming removed 5 bases from V and 4 bases from J, with 17 bases in between. This CDR3 is CASSPQAGAIYGYTF. As DNA, the CDR3 is TGTGCCAGCAGCCCCCAGGCAGGGGCGATCTATGGCTACACCTTC.

The rearrangement links TRBV4-1 to TRBJ2-3; 13 bases match TRBD2. The CDR3 spans 17 residues. Trimming at V came to 1 base and at J to 1 base, leaving 2 bases not matched to a gene. The germline V gene has CDR1 MGHRA and CDR2 YSYEKL. DNA for the CDR3: TGCGCCAGCAGCCAAGTTGGACTAGCGGGGGGCACAGATACGCAGTATTTT. It yields the protein CASSQVGLAGGTDTQYF.